These 13 T cell receptor beta chains were all obtained from the same sample, sequenced in a study of Graves' ophthalmopathy and Graves' hyperthyroidism. Amplifying from RNA transcripts, the study obtained TCR beta CDR3 regions. Scientists carried out first-round RT-PCR using HTBI primers and then a second-round multiplex PCR. TCRdb redid the calling of the multiplex PCR reads with MiXCR, one entry per CDR3 protein. The sample lists about 640,000 distinct CDR3 sequences, 35% to 50% occurring once. Sequenced sample: peripheral blood. The receptors derive from an adult man with Graves' ophthalmopathy.

The V and J genes are TRBV25-1 and TRBJ2-5, with 8 bases fitting TRBD2. The CDR3 totals 18 residues. The V segment lost 4 bases and the J segment 5 bases; nucleotides outside the gene matches: 18. From germline, CDR1 is MGHDK and CDR2 SYGVNS. In nucleotides, the CDR3 is TGTGCCAGCAGTGTAAGCCAAGGAGCGGGGGAGCCCCGGGAGACCCAGTACTTC. This codes for CASSVSQGAGEPRETQYF.

A remark on this clonotype: This sequence may be a read error, since a much larger clone differs from it by one base. This chain uses TRBV19 with TRBJ1-2; TRBD1 matches at 11 bases. Germline V lookup: CDR1 LNHDA, CDR2 SQIVND (reference sequence). Germline trimming cut 5 bases from V and 2 bases from J; bases unmatched to any gene: 4. There are 15 residues in the CDR3. Here the CDR3 DNA reads TGTGCCAGTAGTGAGGACAGGGGGCTGAACTATGGCTACACCTTC. It is translated as CASSEDRGLNYGYTF.

V usage is TRBV19 and J usage is TRBJ2-7; TRBD2 might be the D (5 bases). Per the germline V gene, CDR1 is LNHDA and CDR2 is SQIVND (reference sequence). CDR3 length: 13 residues. The V end lost 10 bases, the J end lost 3 bases, and 16 bases lay between the germline ends. This CDR3 reads CATESPRDYEQYF. The CDR3 DNA reads as TGTGCCACGGAGAGTCCCCGGGACTACGAGCAGTACTTC.

The table lists this clonotype with a few counts. The CDR3 nucleotides are TGTGCCAGCAGTACCGCCCCCGAGACGGCGTCAAATGAAAAACTGTTTTTT. It specifies CASSTAPETASNEKLFF. This chain links TRBV2 with TRBJ1-4; no clear D gene. The CDR3 contains 17 residues. CDR1 and CDR2 from the germline V gene are SNHLY and FYNNEI. With 5 bases removed from V and 5 bases from J, the gap between germline ends came to 21 bases.

This clonotype showed up many times. The chain employs TRBV7-8 and TRBJ1-1; tentative D call: TRBD1 (6 bases). This CDR3 is built from 13 residues. Germline V gene sequence: CDR1 SGHVS, CDR2 FQNEAQ. V shed 3 bases and J shed 10 bases, with 15 bases lying between them. CDR3 coding DNA: TGTGCCAGCAGCTTCCCGGGGGGCGGTGGAGCTTTCTTT. Translating it yields CASSFPGGGGAFF.

In the case of this clonotype: Just one base apart from a much larger clone, this may be a read error. V usage is TRBV19 and J usage is TRBJ1-1, with D maybe TRBD1 (6 bases). The V and J ends lost 1 base and 6 bases respectively, with 9 bases between them. This CDR3 region has 13 residues. From germline, CDR1 is LNHDA and CDR2 SQIVND (reference sequence). The CDR3 spells CASSIGGAAEAFF. CDR3 bases: TGTGCCAGTAGTATAGGGGGGGCGGCTGAAGCTTTCTTT.

This sequence joins TRBV6-5 and TRBJ1-5; 7 positions match TRBD1. This CDR3 is 13 amino acids long. Germline V gene data show CDR1 as MNHEY and CDR2 as SVGAGI. V dropped 5 bases and J dropped 7; count of bases not matched to a gene: 5. The CDR3, as DNA: TGTGCCAGCAGTGACAGGGATCGACAGCCCCAGCATTTT. Protein: CASSDRDRQPQHF.

This chain links TRBV4-1 with TRBJ1-1; 10 bases fit TRBD1. Germline loops: CDR1 MGHRA, CDR2 YSYEKL. This CDR3 is built from 16 residues. J was trimmed by 2 bases and V by 3 bases; bases with no gene match: 6. CDR3 amino acids: CASSHPRQGANTEAFF. The CDR3 DNA is TGCGCCAGCAGCCACCCTAGACAGGGGGCCAACACTGAAGCTTTCTTT.

Ten or more counts support this clonotype. The rearrangement uses TRBV10-3 and TRBJ1-1; 9 positions agree with TRBD1. Per the germline V gene, CDR1 is ENHRY and CDR2 is SYGVKD. V lost 10 bases, J lost 1 base, and 7 bases stayed unmatched. The CDR3 consists of 14 residues. The CDR3 nucleotides are TGTGCCAGCAGAAGGACAGGGGCGAACACTGAAGCTTTCTTT. As protein: CASRRTGANTEAFF.

On this clonotype itself: This could be a read error, since a much larger clone is one nucleotide away. The chain employs TRBV5-1 and TRBJ2-5; 14 nucleotides line up with TRBD2. V shed 4 bases and J 4 bases; nucleotides not matched to a gene: 6. CDR3 length: 16 residues. CDR1 SGHRS and CDR2 YFSETQ come from the germline V gene. The CDR3 loop reads CASSMTSGGVPETQYF. In DNA, the CDR3 is TGCGCCAGCAGCATGACTAGCGGGGGGGTGCCAGAGACCCAGTACTTC.

This clonotype came up once. The CDR3, as DNA: TGTGCCAGCAGTGCCTCGACAGGGACCACCCATGGCTACACCTTC. Encoded protein: CASSASTGTTHGYTF. This chain joins TRBV2 and TRBJ1-2, with TRBD1 matching 7 bases. The CDR3 loop spans 15 amino acids. In germline, CDR1 is SNHLY, CDR2 FYNNEI. The J segment lost 6 bases and the V segment lost 4 bases, leaving 11 bases of the junction unmatched.

This clonotype was observed many times. The gene calls are TRBV6-5 and TRBJ1-1, with D unclear. The ends were cut back, 0 bases at V and 0 bases at J, with 8 bases in the middle. The CDR3 contains 15 residues. Germline lookup yields CDR1 MNHEY and CDR2 SVGAGI. The CDR3 is CASSYSFGLNTEAFF. The CDR3 DNA is TGTGCCAGCAGTTACTCGTTCGGCCTGAACACTGAAGCTTTCTTT.

This clonotype was picked up a small number of times. The chain has TRBV20-1 and TRBJ2-7; D is perhaps TRBD2 (5 bases). The germline V gene has CDR1 DFQATT and CDR2 SNEGSKA (reference sequence). V was cut by 6 bases and J by 1 base, with 10 bases left in between. This CDR3 comprises 12 residues. The CDR3 sequence: CSAAPGSYEQYF. Written as DNA, the CDR3 is TGCAGTGCAGCTCCGGGATCCTACGAGCAGTACTTC.